Each of the 7 T cell receptor beta chains below was sequenced from the same sample in a study of Ad26.COV2.S vaccination and SARS-CoV-2 variants. Generated by immunoSEQ multiplex PCR, the TCRdb table keeps only in-frame clones and is missing some. Counted here are a few hundred thousand clones, more than 75% occurring once; the ten biggest clones make up more than 3%. Treatment indicated: approximately 18 received Ad26.COV2.S at low or high dose, single or two shots; roughly 5 received placebo; per-sample allocation not given. The study sampled participants on day 63 after the first vaccine or placebo injection. This sample comprised peripheral blood, obtained in a trial of Ad26.COV2.S vaccine versus placebo. The receptors shown here come from a person between 18 and 60 years old who received the Ad26.COV2.S COVID-19 vaccine or a placebo.

This chain uses TRBV30 with TRBJ1-3; maybe TRBD1 (6 bases). The CDR3 covers 14 residues. Germline CDR1 reads GTSNPN; CDR2 reads SVGIG (reference sequence). The V and J ends lost 3 bases and 0 bases respectively, with 9 bases between them. In DNA, the CDR3 is TGTGCCTGGAGCGGGGGCAGCTCTGGAAACACCATATATTTT. Protein sequence: CAWSGGSSGNTIYF.

The chain carries TRBV2 and TRBJ2-3, with 13 nucleotides matching TRBD2. The CDR3 totals 16 residues. V shed 6 bases, J shed 4 bases, and the junction held 7 bases outside the gene matches. Germline CDR1 reads SNHLY; CDR2 reads FYNNEI. In DNA form, the CDR3 reads TGTGCCAGCAGAGAACTAGCGGGGGGGATGTCAGATACGCAGTATTTT. This sequence encodes CASRELAGGMSDTQYF.

This sequence joins TRBV7-9 and TRBJ2-2; a weak D match, TRBD2 (6 bases). This CDR3 spans 13 amino acids. The V gene lost 5 bases and the J gene lost 7 bases, with 11 bases spanning the gap. The germline V gene has CDR1 SEHNR and CDR2 FQNEAQ (reference sequence). The CDR3 spells CASSPTRNGELFF. The CDR3 nucleotides are TGTGCCAGCAGCCCGACTAGGAACGGGGAGCTGTTTTTT. The variable domain in full, completed from reference TRBV7-9 and TRBJ2-2, reads DTGVSQNPRHKITKRGQNVTFRCDPISEHNRLYWYRQTLGQGPEFLTYFQNEAQLEKSRLLSDRFSAERPKGSFSTLEIQRTEQGDSAMYLCASSPTRNGELFFGEGSRLTVL.

The chain is built from TRBV25-1 and TRBJ1-5; 8 nucleotides match TRBD1. Per germline, CDR1 MGHDK and CDR2 SYGVNS. V lost 4 bases and J lost 3; bases outside the gene matches: 8. This CDR3 region has 16 residues. The CDR3 here is CASSGSTGGFNQPQHF. The DNA of the CDR3 is TGTGCCAGCAGTGGAAGTACAGGGGGATTCAATCAGCCCCAGCATTTT.

The J gene is TRBJ2-5, the V gene TRBV15, with D possibly TRBD2 on 5 matching bases. Deletions cut 0 bases from V and 9 bases from J, with 20 bases between. CDR1 and CDR2 from the germline V gene are LNHNV and YYDKDF (reference sequence). The CDR3 length is 16 residues. CDR3 loop: CATSRDRARASGAQYF. Written as DNA, the CDR3 is TGTGCCACCAGCAGAGATAGGGCTCGCGCTTCCGGGGCCCAGTACTTC.

This clone was picked up one time. This chain connects TRBV5-1 to TRBJ2-6, with D perhaps matching TRBD1 or TRBD2 (5 bases each). CDR3 length equals 17 residues. CDR1 and CDR2 from the germline V gene are SGHRS and YFSETQ. V dropped 3 bases and J dropped 0 bases, with 13 bases sitting between them. The CDR3 loop is CASSWAGTASGANVLTF. CDR3 in DNA: TGCGCCAGCAGCTGGGCCGGGACGGCCTCTGGGGCCAACGTCCTGACTTTC.

The chain links TRBV5-4 to TRBJ1-5; 8 nucleotides line up with TRBD1. Germline loops: CDR1 SGHNT, CDR2 YYREEE (reference sequence). V was clipped by 4 bases and J by 0 bases; unmatched bases: 9. The CDR3 has 17 residues. This CDR3 is CASSLWIQGGSNQPQHF. The CDR3 region has the DNA TGTGCCAGCAGCCTCTGGATACAGGGGGGTAGCAATCAGCCCCAGCATTTT.